These 15 T cell receptor beta chains came from one sample sequenced in a study of shared clonotypes between healthy human individuals. The assay was immunoSEQ multiplex PCR, and TCRdb's table has in-frame clones only and misses some. The repertoire holds approximately 87,000 clones, with about 61% as singletons. Sequences were obtained from memory CD8+ T cells sorted from blood. Described subset: CD45RO+ cells pooled with CCR7-negative TemRA cells. The receptor source for this set is a man aged 30 to 45 in good health.

V gene TRBV28 combines with J gene TRBJ2-1; TRBD2 aligns across 8 bases. V trimming: 8 bases; J trimming: 2 bases; junction bases outside the gene matches: 5. CDR3 length: 14 residues. The germline V gene has CDR1 MDHEN and CDR2 SYDVKM. In nucleotides, the CDR3 is TGTGCCAGCGGAACGGGACTAGCCTACAATGAGCAGTTCTTC. Its translation is CASGTGLAYNEQFF.

V and J are TRBV7-6 and TRBJ2-2; 10 bases are shared with TRBD2. CDR3 length: 20 amino acids. Germline-derived CDR1 and CDR2 are SGHVS and FNYEAQ. Unmatched junction bases numbered 13, after V lost 3 bases and J lost 0 bases. CDR3 residues: CASSLEREGHYAANTGELFF. The CDR3 DNA reads as TGTGCCAGCAGCTTGGAGCGGGAGGGCCACTACGCGGCGAACACCGGGGAGCTGTTTTTT.

The chain recombines TRBV5-5 with TRBJ2-7; 10 bases align to TRBD2. The junction had 9 bases not matched to a gene; V was cut back by 5 bases and J by 4 bases. Germline CDR1 is SGHKS and CDR2 is YYEKEE (reference sequence). The CDR3 covers 15 residues. The chain's CDR3 is CASRFLAGDGYEQYF. CDR3 nucleotides: TGTGCCAGCAGGTTTCTAGCGGGAGATGGGTACGAGCAGTACTTC.

This rearrangement joins TRBV7-8 to TRBJ2-1; maybe TRBD1 (6 bases). The CDR3 has 13 amino acids. Per germline, CDR1 SGHVS and CDR2 FQNEAQ. Trimming cost V 5 bases and J 4 bases, with 9 bases left between them. The chain's CDR3 is CASSRDKYNEQFF. For the CDR3, the DNA is TGTGCCAGCAGCCGGGACAAGTACAATGAGCAGTTCTTC.

V and J are TRBV7-8 and TRBJ2-7; 9 nucleotides match TRBD1. The germline gives CDR1 SGHVS, CDR2 FQNEAQ. V lost 4 bases, J lost 5 bases, and 24 bases stayed unmatched. The CDR3 is made up of 20 amino acids. CDR3 nucleotides: TGTGCCAGCAGCTCACCCCGAACAGGGGGCGCGGCTTTAAGGGGCCACGAGCAGTACTTC. As protein: CASSSPRTGGAALRGHEQYF.

V and J are TRBV28 and TRBJ2-3, with 10 bases identical to TRBD2. This CDR3 has 19 residues. Germline CDR1 is MDHEN and CDR2 is SYDVKM. After removal of 4 bases from V and 4 bases from J, the junction contained 17 bases not matched to a gene. The CDR3 sequence: CASSSPDVTSGMESDTQYF. CDR3 DNA sequence: TGTGCCAGCAGTTCCCCAGATGTTACTAGCGGGATGGAGTCAGATACGCAGTATTTT.

The chain couples TRBV7-9 to TRBJ2-4; possibly TRBD2 for D (5 bases). The CDR3 is 16 amino acids. V lost 5 bases and J lost 5, with 19 bases in between. Germline V gene lookup returns CDR1 SEHNR and CDR2 FQNEAQ (reference sequence). The CDR3: CASSNTRGRIENIQYF. CDR3 nucleotides: TGTGCCAGCAGCAATACAAGAGGGAGAATTGAAAACATTCAGTACTTC.

The chain is built from TRBV5-6 and TRBJ2-1; D unresolved. The CDR3 has 17 amino acids. V was clipped by 3 bases and J by 0 bases, with 16 bases between them. In germline, CDR1 is SGHDT, CDR2 YYEEEE. The CDR3 here is CASSSYKGGPSYNEQFF. The CDR3 region has the DNA TGTGCCAGCAGCTCCTACAAGGGTGGACCCTCCTACAATGAGCAGTTCTTC.

As to this clone: Germline and junction disagree at one end, which may indicate a read error. The rearrangement uses TRBV4-2 and TRBJ1-2; no firm D call. Germline CDR1 LGHNA, CDR2 YNFKEQ. The length of the CDR3 is 11 residues. The CDR3 nucleotides are TGTGCCAGCAGCCAAGATAATTCACTCGCCTTC. It yields the protein CASSQDNSLAF.

This chain connects TRBV5-1 to TRBJ2-3, with 11 bases that match TRBD2. Trimming cost V 0 bases and J 7 bases; bases outside gene matches: 7. This CDR3 is 16 amino acids long. Germline-derived CDR1 and CDR2 are SGHRS and YFSETQ. The CDR3 nucleotides are TGCGCCAGCAGCTTGGGTACTAGCGGGAGTGGTAATACGCAGTATTTT. Protein product: CASSLGTSGSGNTQYF.

The count of this clone is one. The CDR3 coding sequence is TGTGCCAGCAGCTTGCCCGGGACGCCGGGGTTAGAGACCCAGTACTTC. Protein: CASSLPGTPGLETQYF. The chain uses TRBV9 and TRBJ2-5; D is possibly TRBD1 or TRBD2 (5 bases each). The V and J ends lost 4 bases and 4 bases respectively, with 20 bases between them. The CDR3 has 16 amino acids. CDR1 is SGDLS and CDR2 is YYNGEE in the germline V gene.

Regarding this clone: Distinct nucleotide sequences in the sample also encode this CDR3. Here the CDR3 reads CASSATSYEQYF. CDR3 nucleotide sequence: TGTGCCAGTTCCGCTACCTCCTACGAGCAGTACTTC. V and J are TRBV19 and TRBJ2-7; D remains ambiguous. Germline V gene sequence: CDR1 LNHDA, CDR2 SQIVND (reference sequence). This CDR3 spans 12 amino acids. V was cut by 8 bases and J by 0 bases, with 8 bases left in between.

Points on this clone: The sample holds other DNA sequences that translate to the same CDR3. The chain joins TRBV27 to TRBJ2-6; D remains ambiguous. V lost 5 bases to trimming and J lost 0 bases, with 11 bases between them. Germline assignment: CDR1 MNHEY and CDR2 SMNVEV (reference sequence). The CDR3 runs 16 residues. CDR3 sequence: CASSPPSSSGANVLTF. CDR3 DNA sequence: TGTGCCAGCAGTCCACCGTCAAGCTCTGGGGCCAACGTCCTGACTTTC.

The chain employs TRBV28 and TRBJ2-1; TRBD2 matches at 8 bases. Germline-derived CDR1 and CDR2 are MDHEN and SYDVKM. V shed 4 bases and J 0 bases; nucleotides not matched to a gene: 20. The CDR3 is made up of 21 amino acids. The chain's CDR3 is CASSSIRGLVFVIFSYNEQFF. The CDR3 nucleotides read TGTGCCAGCAGTTCCATCCGGGGACTAGTCTTTGTTATCTTCTCCTACAATGAGCAGTTCTTC.

V gene TRBV13 combines with J gene TRBJ2-2; no reliable D call. The V gene's germline CDR1 is PRHDT and CDR2 FYEKMQ (reference sequence). V lost 2 bases and J lost 5, with 27 bases in between. This CDR3 region has 20 residues. CDR3 bases: TGTGCCAGCAGCTTACTGATTATAAGTTCGATAAGAACAAGTACCGGGGAGCTGTTTTTT. It yields the protein CASSLLIISSIRTSTGELFF.